This TCR beta chain originates from a study of lung T cells in sarcoidosis with Löfgren's syndrome. V shed 1 base, J shed 7 bases, and the junction held 13 bases outside the gene matches. The germline V gene encodes CDR1 MNHNS and CDR2 SASEGT. This CDR3 has 16 amino acids. By its share, this clonotype is medium-sized (0.01 to 0.1%). TCRdb reanalysed the reads using MiXCR and keeps one entry per CDR3 protein. The sample comprises about 21,000 distinct CDR3 sequences, approximately 21% of which are singletons, and 3.5% to 5% rests with the top ten. The V call is TRBV6-1, the J call TRBJ2-7; 7 nucleotides agree with TRBD2. Sequenced material: CD4+ T cells from PBMCs. The sequence was collected from a human donor with sarcoidosis (Löfgren's syndrome or another form), or a control subject (not recorded which). The CDR3 sequence: CASSEVLRLWGGEQYF. CDR3 in DNA: TGTGCCAGCAGTGAAGTTTTGCGACTATGGGGGGGAGAGCAGTACTTC.